This TCR beta chain was recovered during a study of blood T cell repertoires in COVID-19. Study at large: Collection of acute and convalescent COVID-19 samples took place in the United States, Italy and Spain.

Germline V CDR1 and CDR2: KGHDR, SFDVKD. Between the trimmed V and J ends, which lost 5 bases and 6 bases, there was a span of 4 bases. CDR3 length equals 11 residues. Sequencing used immunoSEQ multiplex PCR; TCRdb keeps in-frame clones, though not all of them. The repertoire holds over 110,000 clones, around 79% seen once, with around 3.3% in the top ten. The source material was peripheral blood. The rearrangement joins TRBV24-1 to TRBJ2-1, with D unresolved. The sequence came from a man in his sixties with acute or convalescent COVID-19. The CDR3 DNA follows: TGTGCCACCAGTGCCCTCAATGAGCAGTTCTTC. Its translation is CATSALNEQFF.